The rows below give T cell receptor beta chains drawn from one sample of a study of PD-1 blockade in classical Hodgkin lymphoma. Sequenced by immunoSEQ multiplex PCR; TCRdb stores in-frame clones only, minus some. This table holds some 10,000 clones, about 70% found once. Source: CD4+ T cells from blood, taken at baseline. These receptors were collected from a human donor with classical Hodgkin lymphoma. Both conserved end residues are part of each CDR3. D genes are given only for firm matches. Not every row has a clone size; where given, it reads once, few, many or a size class.

>TRBJ1-3|few|15|TRBV6-1|TRBD1
TGTGCCAGCAGCTTTGGGACAGGGCGTGGAAACACCATATATTTT
CASSFGTGRGNTIYF
>TRBJ1-1|few|11|TRBV2|-
TGTGCCAGCAGTGCCTTGACAGACGCTTTCTTT
CASSALTDAFF
>TRBJ2-2|-|17|TRBV7-6|-
TGTGCCAGCAGCTTAGTGTCAAGGGGCTCGAACACCGGGGAGCTGTTTTTT
CASSLVSRGSNTGELFF
>TRBJ2-7|-|12|TRBV2|-
TGTGCCAGACAGGGCTCGAACTACGAGCAGTACTTC
CARQGSNYEQYF
>TRBJ2-3|-|14|TRBV18|-
TGTGCCAGCTCACCATCAGGGGAGGAGGATACGCAGTATTTT
CASSPSGEEDTQYF
>TRBJ1-1|few|13|TRBV5-1|-
TGCGCCAGCAGCTTGAGCGAGAACACTGAAGCTTTCTTT
CASSLSENTEAFF
>TRBJ2-7|-|15|TRBV5-8|-
TGTGCCAGCAGCTTGGATCCGGGGTTCTCGTACGAGCAGTACTTC
CASSLDPGFSYEQYF
>TRBJ2-5|-|13|TRBV7-2|-
TGTGCCAGCAGGCCCGGGCCCCTGGAGACCCAGTACTTC
CASRPGPLETQYF
>TRBJ1-2|-|14|TRBV5-4|-
TGTGCCAGCAGCTTTGACAGTAGCAACTATGGCTACACCTTC
CASSFDSSNYGYTF
>TRBJ2-1|-|14|TRBV6-4|-
TGTGCCAGCAGTGAGGAGCTAGCGTCCAATGAGCAGTTCTTC
CASSEELASNEQFF
>TRBJ2-1|-|14|TRBV10-3|TRBD2
TGTGCCATCAAGCAACTAGCGGACAACAATGAGCAGTTCTTC
CAIKQLADNNEQFF
>TRBJ2-5|-|14|TRBV7-2|TRBD1
TGTGCCAGCAGCGCCGGGACAGGGAGGGAGACCCAGTACTTC
CASSAGTGRETQYF
>TRBJ2-3|-|14|TRBV15|-
TGTGCCACCAGCAGAGGAAGCCCGACAGATACGCAGTATTTT
CATSRGSPTDTQYF
>TRBJ2-1|-|19|TRBV14|-
TGTGCCAGCAGCCAAGACCCCCCTGTGGCCGGAGGATCCTACAATGAGCAGTTCTTC
CASSQDPPVAGGSYNEQFF
>TRBJ2-7|-|13|TRBV28|TRBD2
TGTGCCAGCAGTATCGGGACTATCTACGAGCAGTACTTC
CASSIGTIYEQYF
>TRBJ2-7|-|16|TRBV11-2|-
TGTGCCAGCAGCCTCCCTGAGGACTGGAGCTCCTACGAGCAGTACTTC
CASSLPEDWSSYEQYF
>TRBJ1-4|-|17|TRBV15|-
TGTGCCACCAGCAGAGATCCGGGACATAACTATAATGAAAAACTGTTTTTT
CATSRDPGHNYNEKLFF
>TRBJ2-1|-|13|TRBV23-1|-
TGCGCCAGCAGTCAATCTACGTGGGATGAGCAGTTCTTC
CASSQSTWDEQFF
>TRBJ1-4|-|14|TRBV5-1|TRBD1
TGCGCCAGCAGAGGGGACAGGTCGAATGAAAAACTGTTTTTT
CASRGDRSNEKLFF
>TRBJ1-2|-|14|TRBV5-1|-
TGCGCCAGCAGCTTGGCCCGGGACGCCAGAGGAGGGACCTTC
CASSLARDARGGTF
>TRBJ1-2|few|13|TRBV29-1|-
TGCAGCGTTACAGGCAAAGGGGTCTATGGCTACACCTTC
CSVTGKGVYGYTF
>TRBJ2-2|-|15|TRBV5-4|TRBD1
TGTGCCAGCAGCGCCGGACAGGGAAGCACCGGGGAGCTGTTTTTT
CASSAGQGSTGELFF
>TRBJ2-1|-|13|TRBV7-9|-
TGTGCCAGCAGCTCGGGGATAGACGTCGAGCAGTTCTTC
CASSSGIDVEQFF
>TRBJ1-3|-|16|TRBV18|-
TGTGCCAGCTCACCACCCCATGGAGTTTCGGGAAACACCATATATTTT
CASSPPHGVSGNTIYF
>TRBJ2-7|-|11|TRBV4-2|-
TGTGCCAGCAGTCGGGATTACGAGCAGTACTTC
CASSRDYEQYF
>TRBJ1-6|-|14|TRBV7-2|TRBD1
TGTGCCAGCAGCTTGGGACAGCCTAATTCACCCCTCCACTTT
CASSLGQPNSPLHF
>TRBJ1-3|-|16|TRBV19|-
TGTGCCAGTAGTAATGCTAGGGCGTTCTCTGGAAACACCATATATTTT
CASSNARAFSGNTIYF
>TRBJ2-2|-|16|TRBV19|-
TGTGCCAGTAGTAAAGACAGGAGACAGAACACCGGGGAGCTGTTTTTT
CASSKDRRQNTGELFF
>TRBJ2-1|-|14|TRBV7-3|-
TGTGCCAGCAGCCGGGGTGGGTCCTACAATGAGCAGTTCTTC
CASSRGGSYNEQFF
>TRBJ1-4|-|14|TRBV7-2|TRBD1
TGTGCCAGCAGGCCCGGGACAGGGAATGAAAAACTGTTTTTT
CASRPGTGNEKLFF
>TRBJ2-2|-|16|TRBV5-1|TRBD1
TGCGCCAGCAGCGCCGGACAGGGGCTCAACACCGGGGAGCTGTTTTTT
CASSAGQGLNTGELFF
>TRBJ1-6|-|15|TRBV7-9|-
TGTGCCAGCAGCCCCACGTCGACCTATAATTCACCCCTCCACTTT
CASSPTSTYNSPLHF
>TRBJ2-7|once|14|TRBV18|TRBD1
TGTGCCAGCTCGGGCACAGGGGGAGTGAGCGAGCAGTACTTC
CASSGTGGVSEQYF
>TRBJ2-3|-|19|TRBV18|-
TGTGCCAGCTCACTCACTCGGGGGTCCCAGGGACAGAGCACAGATACGCAGTATTTT
CASSLTRGSQGQSTDTQYF
>TRBJ2-3|-|16|TRBV19|-
TGTGCCAGTACCGATACAGGGCGGCGTTACACAGATACGCAGTATTTT
CASTDTGRRYTDTQYF
>TRBJ1-2|-|16|TRBV27|TRBD1
TGTGCCAGCAAGGGCCGAGAGGGGACAGTAAACTATGGCTACACCTTC
CASKGREGTVNYGYTF
>TRBJ1-1|-|12|TRBV5-3|-
TGTGCCAGAAGCTTGGGGTGGTCTGAAGCTTTCTTT
CARSLGWSEAFF
>TRBJ2-1|-|16|TRBV4-1|-
TGCGCCAGCAGCCAAGTGGACATCTTGGCCTACAATGAGCAGTTCTTC
CASSQVDILAYNEQFF